The 25 T cell receptor beta chains reported below all come from one sample, sequenced in a study of blood T cells in healthy people across ages (dated by TCRdb to between 2014 and 2017). Library method: 5' RACE. Sequenced on an Illumina HiSeq 2500. A second roughly 6 to 11 cycle PCR used a sample-barcoded 5' primer and a J-beta primer mix. TCRdb ran its own pipeline on the public reads, namely fastp trimming at Q25 and MiXCR clone calling, and kept in-frame beta chains. Merged by CDR3 protein, the rows form single entries marked with the most common genes and DNA. Present in this sample are about 830,000 distinct CDR3 sequences, about three fifths of which were seen just once. Of the sample, about 20% falls within the top ten clones. The sequenced material came from blood. The receptor set was obtained from a man aged 25-45 years in good health.

The chain links TRBV4-2 to TRBJ2-1, with TRBD2 matching 13 bases. With 0 bases clipped from V and 10 bases from J, the junction kept 6 bases outside the gene matches. Germline V gene lookup returns CDR1 LGHNA and CDR2 YNFKEQ. The CDR3 covers 16 residues. The CDR3 DNA reads TGTGCCAGCAGCCAAGATTATAGGGGACTAGCGGGAGAGCAGTTCTTC. Protein: CASSQDYRGLAGEQFF.

This clonotype was seen a single time. The J gene is TRBJ1-2, the V gene TRBV6-2 or TRBV6-3; 9 positions agree with TRBD1. This CDR3 is built from 16 residues. The V gene's germline CDR1 is MNHEY and CDR2 SVGEGT. The trim removed 0 bases at V and 3 bases at J, leaving 5 bases unmatched. The CDR3 nucleotides are TGTGCCAGCAGTTACTCCAGGACAGGGGTTGACTATGGCTACACCTTC. Translated, it gives CASSYSRTGVDYGYTF.

The V call is TRBV6-2 or TRBV6-3, the J call TRBJ2-7, with 12 bases fitting TRBD2. J was trimmed by 1 base and V by 0 bases; bases with no gene match: 13. This CDR3 contains 20 residues. Germline V gene lookup returns CDR1 MNHEY and CDR2 SVGEGT. The CDR3 DNA sequence: TGTGCCAGCAGTTACTCCTGGCTAGCGGGAGGGCCGGATTTTTCCTACGAGCAGTACTTC. This translates into CASSYSWLAGGPDFSYEQYF.

This clonotype was seen a few times. The genes are TRBV29-1 and TRBJ2-1; TRBD2 aligns across 8 bases. Looked up from germline, CDR1 is SQVTM and CDR2 is ANQGSEA. The CDR3 spans 14 residues. Trimming removed 7 bases from V and 10 bases from J; junction bases left unmatched: 15. This CDR3 reads CSGYTSGRAGEQFF. CDR3 coding DNA: TGCAGCGGTTATACTAGCGGTCGGGCGGGAGAGCAGTTCTTC.

In its sample, this clonotype was seen a few times. The rearrangement links TRBV6-2 or TRBV6-3 to TRBJ2-1; perhaps TRBD1 as D (6 bases). The CDR3 is 13 amino acids. CDR1 MNHEY and CDR2 SVGEGT come from the germline V gene. Between the trimmed V and J ends, which lost 5 bases and 6 bases, there was a span of 11 bases. The DNA of the CDR3 is TGTGCCAGCAGTACGGACAGCCCCAATGAGCAGTTCTTC. Residues: CASSTDSPNEQFF.

This clonotype was found a few times. The V and J genes are TRBV29-1 and TRBJ2-1, with D maybe TRBD1 (6 bases). Germline V gene sequence: CDR1 SQVTM, CDR2 ANQGSEA. CDR3 length: 14 amino acids. V was pared by 4 bases and J by 6 bases, with 16 bases between. CDR3 nucleotides: TGCAGCGTTGGCGGACAGAGACACGGCAATGAGCAGTTCTTC. Translation gives CSVGGQRHGNEQFF.

The CDR3 protein is CSVVRGRAFF. The DNA of the CDR3 is TGCAGCGTAGTGAGGGGGAGGGCTTTCTTT. The chain carries TRBV29-1 and TRBJ1-1, with D possibly being TRBD1 (6 bases). This CDR3 is 10 amino acids long. CDR1 SQVTM and CDR2 ANQGSEA come from the germline V gene. V lost 6 bases to trimming and J lost 11 bases, with 13 bases between them. The full variable domain, completed using reference TRBV29-1 and TRBJ1-1, is SAVISQKPSRDICQRGTSLTIQCQVDSQVTMMFWYRQQPGQSLTLIATANQGSEATYESGFVIDKFPISRPNLTFSTLTVSNMSPEDSSIYLCSVVRGRAFFGQGTRLTVV.

This chain uses TRBV2 with TRBJ1-2; 10 bases line up with TRBD1. Trimming took 6 bases from V and 7 from J; bases not matched to a gene: 8. The germline gives CDR1 SNHLY, CDR2 FYNNEI. The length of the CDR3 is 14 residues. DNA for the CDR3: TGTGCCAGCAGAGAGGGACAGGGGCAGTGTGGCTACACCTTC. It is translated as CASREGQGQCGYTF.

DNA of the CDR3: TGCAGTGCTACTAGGGGACAGGGATACACTGAAGCTTTCTTT. It translates to CSATRGQGYTEAFF. The chain recombines TRBV20-1 with TRBJ1-1; 9 nucleotides agree with TRBD1. Trimming at V came to 4 bases and at J to 3 bases, leaving 6 bases not matched to a gene. CDR1 DFQATT and CDR2 SNEGSKA come from the germline V gene (reference sequence). This CDR3 region has 14 residues.

The CDR3 nucleotides read TGCAGTGCTCCCCAGGGGGGTACAGATACGCAGTATTTT. Translating it yields CSAPQGGTDTQYF. The chain links TRBV20-1 to TRBJ2-3; tentatively, D is TRBD1 (7 bases). Trimming pared 5 bases from V and 3 bases from J, leaving 12 bases between. Germline-derived CDR1 and CDR2 are DFQATT and SNEGSKA (reference sequence). There are 13 residues in the CDR3.

This clonotype occurred many times. The chain recombines TRBV7-2 with TRBJ2-1, with D possibly matching TRBD2 (5 bases). V dropped 4 bases and J dropped 6 bases, with 10 bases sitting between them. This CDR3 region has 13 residues. Germline V gene sequence: CDR1 SGHTA, CDR2 FQGNSA. The CDR3: CASSSGIRNEQFF. The DNA for the CDR3 is TGTGCCAGCAGCTCGGGGATACGCAATGAGCAGTTCTTC.

This clonotype was seen ten or more times. V and J are TRBV20-1 and TRBJ2-3, with TRBD2 matching 9 bases. V lost 6 bases to trimming and J lost 4 bases; unmatched junction nucleotides: 17. Germline CDR1 and CDR2: DFQATT and SNEGSKA (reference sequence). This CDR3 is built from 17 residues. CDR3 amino acids: CSAPGVGVAGAPDTQYF. CDR3 in DNA: TGCAGTGCCCCGGGGGTTGGGGTAGCGGGAGCCCCAGATACGCAGTATTTT.

The chain carries TRBV6-2 or TRBV6-3 and TRBJ2-5, with TRBD2 matching 8 bases. Germline CDR1 reads MNHEY; CDR2 reads SVGEGT. This CDR3 spans 16 amino acids. The V segment lost 4 bases and the J segment 1 base; nucleotides outside the gene matches: 8. The CDR3 DNA reads as TGTGCCAGCAGTTTTTCGCTACTAGCGGCCCAAGAGACCCAGTACTTC. It encodes CASSFSLLAAQETQYF.

There are many counts of this clonotype. The genes are TRBV7-9 and TRBJ1-2, with D unclear. The CDR3 covers 12 residues. Germline-derived CDR1 and CDR2 are SEHNR and FQNEAQ (reference sequence). The V end was cut by 1 base, the J end by 7 bases, with 7 bases between. This chain's CDR3 is CASSLGLAGYTF. The DNA of the CDR3 is TGTGCCAGCAGCTTAGGTCTCGCTGGCTACACCTTC.

This clonotype was seen a few times. The rearrangement joins TRBV7-9 to TRBJ2-7; no reliable D call. This CDR3 comprises 14 residues. V lost 5 bases and J lost 4, with 15 bases in between. The germline gives CDR1 SEHNR, CDR2 FQNEAQ (reference sequence). For the CDR3, the DNA is TGTGCCAGCAGCGTTGACTTAGTACCTTACGAGCAGTACTTC. Its translation: CASSVDLVPYEQYF. The variable domain in full, completed from reference TRBV7-9 and TRBJ2-7, reads DTGVSQNPRHKITKRGQNVTFRCDPISEHNRLYWYRQTLGQGPEFLTYFQNEAQLEKSRLLSDRFSAERPKGSFSTLEIQRTEQGDSAMYLCASSVDLVPYEQYFGPGTRLTVT.

CDR3 nucleotides: TGTGCCAGCAGTTACTTGGAGAACTCAAACTATGGCTACACCTTC. Translating gives CASSYLENSNYGYTF. V is TRBV6-6 and J is TRBJ1-2, with unresolved D. Per germline, CDR1 MNHNY and CDR2 SVGAGI (reference sequence). The CDR3 covers 15 residues. Between the trimmed V and J ends, which lost 1 base and 2 bases, there was a span of 11 bases.

This chain uses TRBV7-2 with TRBJ2-3; the D gene is possibly TRBD2 (5 bases). CDR1 SGHTA and CDR2 FQGNSA come from the germline V gene. The CDR3 runs 15 residues. Trimming left V 5 bases short and J 6 bases short, with 18 bases between. CDR3 sequence (DNA): TGTGCCAGCAGCAGAATTGCACCCCCGGGGGATACGCAGTATTTT. Translation: CASSRIAPPGDTQYF. The full variable domain, in which reference TRBV7-2 and TRBJ2-3 provide the parts outside the CDR3, is GAGVSQSPSNKVTEKGKDVELRCDPISGHTALYWYRQSLGQGLEFLIYFQGNSAPDKSGLPSDRFSAERTGGSVSTLTIQRTQQEDSAVYLCASSRIAPPGDTQYFGPGTRLTVL.

The chain joins TRBV4-3 to TRBJ2-6; D possibly corresponds to TRBD2 (6 bases). V was shortened by 0 bases and J by 2 bases, with 11 bases between the two germline ends. This CDR3 spans 17 amino acids. Germline assignment: CDR1 LGHNA and CDR2 YSLEER. The CDR3 region is CASSQDSGAPGANVLTF. CDR3 sequence (DNA): TGCGCCAGCAGCCAAGATTCGGGAGCACCTGGGGCCAACGTCCTGACTTTC.

The CDR3 protein is CSAGGGAGESYEQYF. Written as DNA, the CDR3 is TGCAGTGCGGGGGGGGGAGCGGGAGAATCCTACGAGCAGTACTTC. The chain uses TRBV20-1 and TRBJ2-7; TRBD2 matches 8 bases. CDR1 DFQATT and CDR2 SNEGSKA come from the germline V gene (reference sequence). V gave up 6 bases and J gave up 1 base; unmatched junction bases: 11. The CDR3 totals 15 residues.

This clonotype was detected only a few times. The J gene is TRBJ1-2, the V gene TRBV27; D gene uncertain. With 4 bases removed from V and 7 bases from J, the gap between germline ends came to 4 bases. Germline-derived CDR1 and CDR2 are MNHEY and SMNVEV (reference sequence). The CDR3 spans 10 residues. The CDR3 nucleotides are TGTGCCAGCAGTTCTTCTGGCTACACCTTC. Its protein is CASSSSGYTF.

CDR3 bases: TGCGCCAGCAGCGCCCATCACCGGACAGGGGGAAACATTCAGTACTTC. This translates into CASSAHHRTGGNIQYF. This chain joins TRBV5-1 and TRBJ2-4; TRBD1 matches 10 bases. Germline V gene lookup returns CDR1 SGHRS and CDR2 YFSETQ. The CDR3 sequence is 16 residues long. The V gene end was trimmed by 4 bases and the J gene end by 6 bases; junction bases not matched to a gene: 10.

CDR3 DNA sequence: TGCAGCGGTACACTAGCGGGGGGGGGAGATACGCAGTATTTT. Its protein is CSGTLAGGGDTQYF. V is TRBV29-1 and J is TRBJ2-3; 13 bases fit TRBD2. V lost 7 bases, J lost 5 bases, and 6 bases stayed unmatched. The V gene's germline CDR1 is SQVTM and CDR2 ANQGSEA. The CDR3 loop spans 14 amino acids.

This clonotype appeared a few times. The CDR3 sequence: CASSADRAGANVLTF. The DNA for the CDR3 is TGTGCCAGCAGCGCGGACAGGGCTGGGGCCAACGTCCTGACTTTC. The V call is TRBV7-2, the J call TRBJ2-6, with TRBD1 identical over 8 bases. V lost 5 bases to trimming and J lost 2 bases; unmatched junction nucleotides: 2. CDR1 and CDR2 from the germline V gene are SGHTA and FQGNSA. The CDR3 runs to 15 residues.

This chain connects TRBV7-2 to TRBJ1-6, with 9 bases that match TRBD1. Trimming took 8 bases from V and 10 from J; bases not matched to a gene: 12. This CDR3 has 15 amino acids. Germline CDR1 is SGHTA and CDR2 is FQGNSA. As DNA, the CDR3 is TGTGCCAGCTTGACCGGGACAGGGAGAACGTCACCCCTCCACTTT. The encoded protein is CASLTGTGRTSPLHF.

This CDR3 reads CATKTGLGLGTQYF. The CDR3, as DNA: TGTGCCACAAAGACAGGTCTTGGGTTGGGTACGCAGTATTTT. The rearrangement joins TRBV25-1 to TRBJ2-3, with D maybe TRBD1 (6 bases). The length of the CDR3 is 14 residues. CDR1 is MGHDK and CDR2 is SYGVNS in the germline V gene. Trimming took 10 bases from V and 8 from J, leaving 22 bases between them.